This T cell receptor beta chain was obtained from a study of blood T cells in healthy people across ages. Findings and caveats of the study: Long-lived and aged donors differed, with more naive CD4+ cells and higher diversity in the long-lived.

As regards this clonotype: What it binds is unknown.

The individuals who served as donors were healthy Caucasians living in Russia, aged about 6 to 100. A second PCR, run for roughly 7 to 12 cycles, used a sample-barcoded 5' primer plus a J-beta primer mix. TCRdb used MiXCR to reprocess the 5' RACE reads, holding one entry per CDR3 protein. The sample has about 780,000 distinct CDR3 sequences; around 62% are singletons. This sequence was found in a man aged 30-40 years in good health. Input material: blood.

CDR3 amino acids: CASSETEVPGNTIYF. Here the CDR3 DNA reads TGTGCCAGCAGCGAGACAGAAGTTCCTGGAAACACCATATATTTT. The chain recombines TRBV7-2 with TRBJ1-3; D is perhaps TRBD1 (5 bases). CDR1 is SGHTA, CDR2 FQGNSA, per germline. V lost 5 bases, J lost 2 bases, and 13 bases lay in between. The CDR3 is 15 amino acids.